The clone carrying this T cell receptor (beta chain) was detected many times. Its antigen remains unknown. Deletions cut 8 bases from V and 4 bases from J, with 17 bases between. This CDR3 comprises 14 residues. Germline V lookup: CDR1 MNHNS, CDR2 SASEGT. This sample was taken from a study of metastatic and nonmetastatic thyroid tumors. Notes on the study in general: TCR beta diversity was reportedly significantly higher in malignant thyroid tumors than benign nodules, in blood and tumor.

Every patient underwent thyroid surgery untreated. TCRdb re-analyzed the PCR reads through MiXCR. The data hold around 23,000 clones, with roughly 20% observed a single time. This receptor was obtained from a female donor with papillary thyroid cancer or a benign thyroid nodule (not recorded which). Some clones in this sample may be carry-over from other donors' samples. V usage is TRBV6-1 and J usage is TRBJ1-2, with a weak D call TRBD1 (5 bases). Sequences were obtained from blood. CDR3 in DNA: TGTGCCAGCTTTTTCACGGGGGATAGCTATGGCTACACCTTC. Translating gives CASFFTGDSYGYTF.